The text below deals with one TCR beta chain. Its antigen is still unknown. This sample is drawn from a study of CD8 T cells in ankylosing spondylitis. Study results and caveats: According to the report, clones linked to the disease were significantly enriched in matched synovial fluid samples taken from ankylosing spondylitis patients.

Quantitative 5'-RACE was performed with molecular barcodes, and it yielded the TCR beta libraries. In TCRdb, the 5' RACE reads were re-called with MiXCR into one record per CDR3 protein. The table records hundreds of thousands of distinct CDR3 sequences, 20% to 25% of them present only once. This CDR3 region has 16 residues. After removal of 5 bases from V and 4 bases from J, the junction contained 16 bases not matched to a gene. CDR1 is DFQATT and CDR2 is SNEGSKA in the germline V gene (reference sequence). The TCR originated in a male donor with ankylosing spondylitis or in good health (not recorded which). Input material: blood, either unsorted or a sorted T cell fraction (not recorded which). V and J are TRBV20-1 and TRBJ2-5; 7 bases line up with TRBD1. CDR3 loop: CSASTGNGMDRETQYF. CDR3 sequence (DNA): TGCAGTGCTTCGACAGGGAATGGTATGGATCGAGAGACCCAGTACTTC.